The 32 T cell receptor beta chains given below trace back to one sample, sequenced in a study of blood T cell repertoires in COVID-19. TCRdb's table, derived via immunoSEQ multiplex PCR, lists solely in-frame clones and lacks some. This sample has about 310,000 clones, with 87% found just once. Sample: peripheral blood. Receptors originate from a man in his late teens or twenties with active or convalescent COVID-19.

This chain's CDR3 is CASSFGGGRPQHF. The CDR3 nucleotides are TGCGCCAGCAGCTTTGGGGGGGGGAGGCCCCAGCATTTT. This chain connects TRBV5-1 to TRBJ1-5, with D possibly matching TRBD1 (5 bases). The V and J ends lost 2 bases and 9 bases respectively, with 12 bases between them. Germline CDR1 reads SGHRS; CDR2 reads YFSETQ. The length of the CDR3 is 13 residues.

The rearrangement uses TRBV29-1 and TRBJ1-2; D unresolved. CDR1 is SQVTM and CDR2 is ANQGSEA in the germline V gene. Trimming removed 3 bases at V and 13 bases at J, with 6 bases between. There are 8 residues in the CDR3. In DNA, the CDR3 is TGCAGCGTTGATACATTCACCTTC. Translating gives CSVDTFTF.

This chain joins TRBV6-5 and TRBJ2-4, with 8 bases matching TRBD2. The CDR3 is 12 amino acids. Trimming at V came to 6 bases and at J to 6 bases, leaving 1 base not matched to a gene. CDR1 MNHEY and CDR2 SVGAGI come from the germline V gene. The CDR3 loop is CASSGLANIQYF. CDR3 DNA: TGTGCCAGCAGCGGACTAGCAAACATTCAGTACTTC.

This rearrangement joins TRBV19 to TRBJ2-4, with D maybe TRBD1 (6 bases). Germline V lookup: CDR1 LNHDA, CDR2 SQIVND (reference sequence). The CDR3 runs to 15 residues. The ends were cut back, 8 bases at V and 0 bases at J, with 14 bases in the middle. CDR3: CASLRGYLAKNIQYF. CDR3 DNA: TGTGCCAGTCTGAGGGGGTACTTAGCCAAAAACATTCAGTACTTC.

The CDR3 nucleotides are TGCGCCAGCAGCCAAAATCGGGCCTACGAGCAGTACTTC. Protein sequence: CASSQNRAYEQYF. This chain joins TRBV4-3 and TRBJ2-7; D is uncertain. This CDR3 is built from 13 residues. Per germline, CDR1 LGHNA and CDR2 YSLEER. The ends were cut back, 2 bases at V and 2 bases at J, with 7 bases in the middle.

This sequence joins TRBV7-2 and TRBJ1-2; 7 nucleotides match TRBD1. Germline V gene sequence: CDR1 SGHTA, CDR2 FQGNSA. The CDR3 has 13 residues. V was clipped by 5 bases and J by 8 bases; unmatched bases: 8. CDR3 in amino acids: CASSPNTGVGYTF. CDR3 coding DNA: TGTGCCAGCAGCCCGAATACAGGGGTCGGCTACACCTTC.

The V call is TRBV5-1, the J call TRBJ2-5; TRBD2 is a possible D gene (5 bases). Germline CDR1 SGHRS, CDR2 YFSETQ. V lost 0 bases to trimming and J lost 4 bases, with 13 bases between them. CDR3 length: 15 amino acids. The CDR3 DNA is TGCGCCAGCAGCTTGGTACCGAGGGATGGAGAGACCCAGTACTTC. This translates into CASSLVPRDGETQYF.

This rearrangement joins TRBV15 to TRBJ2-2, with 14 bases matching TRBD2. Losses at the gene ends were 4 bases for V and 7 bases for J; bases not matched to a gene: 8. Germline V gene lookup returns CDR1 LNHNV and CDR2 YYDKDF (reference sequence). The CDR3 loop spans 17 amino acids. The CDR3 sequence: CATSKGTSGSRGGELFF. Written as DNA, the CDR3 is TGTGCCACCAGCAAGGGGACTAGCGGGAGTAGGGGCGGGGAGCTGTTTTTT.

The chain links TRBV27 to TRBJ2-1, with 8 positions matching TRBD2. The CDR3 has 15 amino acids. Germline CDR1 reads MNHEY; CDR2 reads SMNVEV (reference sequence). V shed 2 bases, J shed 8 bases, and the junction held 8 bases outside the gene matches. CDR3 coding DNA: TGTGCCAGCAGTTTAAGCCTAGCGGGCCCCTATGAGCAGTTCTTC. This encodes CASSLSLAGPYEQFF.

The V gene is TRBV6-2 or TRBV6-3, the J gene TRBJ1-5, with TRBD1 as a possible D gene (5 bases). Per the germline V gene, CDR1 is MNHEY and CDR2 is SVGEGT. V lost 3 bases, J lost 0 bases, and 9 bases lay in between. This CDR3 has 15 amino acids. The CDR3 sequence is CASSYRGFSNQPQHF. DNA of the CDR3: TGTGCCAGCAGTTATCGGGGGTTTAGCAATCAGCCCCAGCATTTT.

This chain connects TRBV18 to TRBJ2-7; D ambiguous. V was cut by 1 base and J by 2 bases, with 15 bases left in between. This CDR3 is built from 16 residues. Germline V gives CDR1 KGHSH, CDR2 LQKENI. The CDR3 DNA reads TGTGCCAGCTCACCACGTGACACGAAGGTACCCTACGAGCAGTACTTC. Translated: CASSPRDTKVPYEQYF.

The V call is TRBV18, the J call TRBJ1-1; D remains ambiguous. CDR1 and CDR2 from the germline V gene are KGHSH and LQKENI. The CDR3 has 13 residues. Trimming left V 0 bases short and J 5 bases short, with 7 bases between. CDR3 sequence: CASSPPGRTEAFF. DNA for the CDR3: TGTGCCAGCTCACCACCCGGCAGGACTGAAGCTTTCTTT.

The chain joins TRBV28 to TRBJ2-7; 14 positions match TRBD2. With 6 bases clipped from V and 4 bases from J, the junction kept 5 bases outside the gene matches. The germline V gene has CDR1 MDHEN and CDR2 SYDVKM. The CDR3 spans 15 residues. CDR3 loop: CASRGLAGVGYEQYF. The CDR3 region has the DNA TGTGCCAGCAGGGGACTAGCGGGAGTTGGTTACGAGCAGTACTTC. The full variable domain, with the rest looked up from reference TRBV28 and TRBJ2-7, is DVKVTQSSRYLVKRTGEKVFLECVQDMDHENMFWYRQDPGLGLRLIYFSYDVKMKEKGDIPEGYSVSREKKERFSLILESASTNQTSMYLCASRGLAGVGYEQYFGPGTRLTVT.

The V call is TRBV5-6, the J call TRBJ2-5; 10 bases line up with TRBD1. The trim removed 3 bases at V and 2 bases at J, leaving 7 bases unmatched. The CDR3 totals 16 residues. Looked up from germline, CDR1 is SGHDT and CDR2 is YYEEEE. The CDR3 sequence is CASSWGTGALQETQYF. In DNA, the CDR3 is TGTGCCAGCAGCTGGGGGACAGGGGCGCTTCAAGAGACCCAGTACTTC.

The chain couples TRBV7-2 to TRBJ2-2, with 8 bases identical to TRBD1. With V trimmed by 5 bases and J by 2 bases, 4 bases remained unmatched. The germline CDR1 and CDR2 sequences are SGHTA and FQGNSA. The CDR3 covers 15 residues. The CDR3 bases are TGTGCCAGCAGCCAACAGGGGGTTAACACCGGGGAGCTGTTTTTT. Encoded protein: CASSQQGVNTGELFF. The entire variable domain, with the rest obtained from reference TRBV7-2 and TRBJ2-2, is as follows: GAGVSQSPSNKVTEKGKDVELRCDPISGHTALYWYRQSLGQGLEFLIYFQGNSAPDKSGLPSDRFSAERTGGSVSTLTIQRTQQEDSAVYLCASSQQGVNTGELFFGEGSRLTVL.

The genes are TRBV19 and TRBJ2-2; D may be TRBD1 (5 bases). Trimming removed 1 base at V and 6 bases at J, with 15 bases between. Per germline, CDR1 LNHDA and CDR2 SQIVND (reference sequence). The CDR3 is 16 amino acids. This CDR3 is CASSIVVGVGPGELFF. CDR3 nucleotides: TGTGCCAGTAGTATAGTTGTAGGGGTAGGGCCCGGGGAGCTGTTTTTT.

The chain joins TRBV28 to TRBJ1-5; D is perhaps TRBD1 (5 bases). The V gene lost 5 bases and the J gene lost 1 base, with 18 bases spanning the gap. This CDR3 has 17 amino acids. Looked up from germline, CDR1 is MDHEN and CDR2 is SYDVKM. DNA for the CDR3: TGTGCCAGCAGTACCTCCTTGGGACGGGAGAGCAATCAGCCCCAGCATTTT. Protein: CASSTSLGRESNQPQHF.

The V and J genes are TRBV7-2 and TRBJ2-7, with a weak D call TRBD2 (5 bases). Germline V gene sequence: CDR1 SGHTA, CDR2 FQGNSA. Trimming removed 2 bases from V and 0 bases from J, with 14 bases in between. The CDR3 totals 16 residues. CDR3 DNA sequence: TGTGCCAGCAGCTTACCCTCGACGGGGAGCTCCTACGAGCAGTACTTC. Translated: CASSLPSTGSSYEQYF.

The V and J genes are TRBV19 and TRBJ2-6; a possible D gene is TRBD1 (6 bases). The CDR3 loop spans 15 amino acids. Trimming shortened V by 4 bases and J by 0 bases, and 7 bases separated the two germline ends. Looked up from germline, CDR1 is LNHDA and CDR2 is SQIVND (reference sequence). CDR3 DNA sequence: TGTGCCAGTAGTAACAGGGTCTCTGGGGCCAACGTCCTGACTTTC. Its translation is CASSNRVSGANVLTF.

The rearrangement links TRBV18 to TRBJ2-5; 14 bases align to TRBD2. This CDR3 has 17 amino acids. After removal of 3 bases from V and 4 bases from J, the junction contained 7 bases not matched to a gene. Germline V lookup: CDR1 KGHSH, CDR2 LQKENI. CDR3 sequence (DNA): TGTGCCAGCTCACCTCCGGAGACTAGCGGGAGGGCAGAGACCCAGTACTTC. Translation gives CASSPPETSGRAETQYF. Based on the CDR3 plus reference TRBV18 and TRBJ2-5, the full variable domain is NAGVMQNPRHLVRRRGQEARLRCSPMKGHSHVYWYRQLPEEGLKFMVYLQKENIIDESGMPKERFSAEFPKEGPSILRIQQVVRGDSAAYFCASSPPETSGRAETQYFGPGTRLLVL.

The V call is TRBV28, the J call TRBJ1-2, with 7 bases matching TRBD1. CDR1 and CDR2 (germline): MDHEN, SYDVKM. The CDR3 runs 17 residues. Trimming removed 6 bases from V and 8 bases from J; junction bases left unmatched: 21. The CDR3 is CASRTIIPDRQGPGYTF. In DNA form, the CDR3 reads TGTGCCAGCAGGACGATCATTCCGGACAGGCAGGGGCCAGGCTACACCTTC.

The chain uses TRBV24-1 and TRBJ2-1, with 8 positions matching TRBD1. This CDR3 comprises 14 residues. Germline V gene data show CDR1 as KGHDR and CDR2 as SFDVKD. V trimming: 7 bases; J trimming: 2 bases; junction bases outside the gene matches: 3. CDR3 in DNA: TGTGCCACCAGAGGACAGGGTACCTACAATGAGCAGTTCTTC. This codes for CATRGQGTYNEQFF.

This rearrangement joins TRBV5-6 to TRBJ2-7; TRBD2 might be the D (6 bases). Germline V lookup: CDR1 SGHDT, CDR2 YYEEEE. The CDR3 loop spans 15 amino acids. V dropped 0 bases and J dropped 3 bases, with 13 bases sitting between them. CDR3 protein: CASSLGYGGIYEQYF. In nucleotides, the CDR3 is TGTGCCAGCAGCTTGGGTTACGGGGGAATCTACGAGCAGTACTTC.

The count of this clone is one. This rearrangement joins TRBV5-1 to TRBJ2-5, with 9 bases that match TRBD1. V gave up 4 bases and J gave up 5 bases; unmatched junction bases: 9. The CDR3 consists of 15 residues. Germline CDR1 is SGHRS and CDR2 is YFSETQ. The CDR3 DNA reads as TGCGCCAGCAGCCCATGGGGACAGGGTATGGAGACCCAGTACTTC. Protein sequence: CASSPWGQGMETQYF. The variable domain in full, with the rest retrieved from reference TRBV5-1 and TRBJ2-5, is KAGVTQTPRYLIKTRGQQVTLSCSPISGHRSVSWYQQTPGQGLQFLFEYFSETQRNKGNFPGRFSGRQFSNSRSEMNVSTLELGDSALYLCASSPWGQGMETQYFGPGTRLLVL.

The chain links TRBV2 to TRBJ2-7, with 9 bases fitting TRBD2. Germline CDR1 and CDR2: SNHLY and FYNNEI. This CDR3 is built from 12 residues. J gave up 7 bases and V 8 bases, and 6 bases lay outside the gene matches. CDR3 sequence: CASRRLADEQYF. The CDR3 DNA reads as TGTGCCAGCCGCAGACTAGCGGATGAGCAGTACTTC.

This clone was found a few times. The chain recombines TRBV19 with TRBJ2-2; D possibly corresponds to TRBD2 (6 bases). Trimming took off 1 base at V and 6 bases at J, with 12 bases between the two ends. From germline, CDR1 is LNHDA and CDR2 SQIVND (reference sequence). The CDR3 runs to 15 residues. CDR3 protein: CASSIGRVHAGELFF. CDR3 DNA sequence: TGTGCCAGTAGTATAGGGAGGGTCCACGCCGGGGAGCTGTTTTTT. The entire variable domain, with the rest obtained from reference TRBV19 and TRBJ2-2, is as follows: DGGITQSPKYLFRKEGQNVTLSCEQNLNHDAMYWYRQDPGQGLRLIYYSQIVNDFQKGDIAEGYSVSREKKESFPLTVTSAQKNPTAFYLCASSIGRVHAGELFFGEGSRLTVL.

This sequence joins TRBV7-2 and TRBJ2-1, with 8 bases fitting TRBD2. The V segment lost 5 bases and the J segment 2 bases; nucleotides outside the gene matches: 8. Germline V CDR1 and CDR2: SGHTA, FQGNSA. The CDR3 spans 16 residues. Here the CDR3 DNA reads TGTGCCAGCAGCGTCCGCCGGGGGGGTGCCTACAATGAGCAGTTCTTC. Protein: CASSVRRGGAYNEQFF.

V and J are TRBV5-4 and TRBJ2-3; 9 bases agree with TRBD2. Germline CDR1 is SGHNT and CDR2 is YYREEE (reference sequence). J lost 3 bases, V lost 0 bases, and 8 bases had no gene match. There are 17 residues in the CDR3. The CDR3 loop is CASSLGGGGARTDTQYF. CDR3 in DNA: TGTGCCAGCAGCTTGGGTGGCGGGGGGGCCAGGACAGATACGCAGTATTTT.

V is TRBV24-1 and J is TRBJ2-2; 10 nucleotides align to TRBD1. V lost 3 bases to trimming and J lost 5 bases; unmatched junction nucleotides: 2. The CDR3 contains 15 residues. The germline CDR1 and CDR2 sequences are KGHDR and SFDVKD. CDR3 sequence (DNA): TGTGCCACCAGTGATCGGACAGGGGGGACCGGGGAGCTGTTTTTT. This codes for CATSDRTGGTGELFF.

J is TRBJ2-6 and V is TRBV7-8, with 7 bases that match TRBD1. V dropped 3 bases and J dropped 2; count of bases not matched to a gene: 1. The CDR3 runs to 15 residues. Germline CDR1 reads SGHVS; CDR2 reads FQNEAQ. The DNA for the CDR3 is TGTGCCAGCAGCTTGACAGGGCCTGGGGCCAACGTCCTGACTTTC. Its translation: CASSLTGPGANVLTF.

The V and J genes are TRBV29-1 and TRBJ2-5; TRBD1 is a possible D gene (5 bases). V shed 3 bases and J shed 4 bases, with 9 bases lying between them. The CDR3 covers 12 residues. Germline loops: CDR1 SQVTM, CDR2 ANQGSEA. CDR3 coding DNA: TGCAGCGTTGATGAAGGGGCAGAGACCCAGTACTTC. This sequence encodes CSVDEGAETQYF.

The V gene is TRBV7-2, the J gene TRBJ1-1; D gene ambiguous. Trimming cost V 6 bases and J 3 bases, with 17 bases left between them. This CDR3 has 15 amino acids. Germline V gene data show CDR1 as SGHTA and CDR2 as FQGNSA. The CDR3 nucleotides read TGTGCCAGCAGTATCTCGCGTCATCGGGACACTGAAGCTTTCTTT. Protein product: CASSISRHRDTEAFF.